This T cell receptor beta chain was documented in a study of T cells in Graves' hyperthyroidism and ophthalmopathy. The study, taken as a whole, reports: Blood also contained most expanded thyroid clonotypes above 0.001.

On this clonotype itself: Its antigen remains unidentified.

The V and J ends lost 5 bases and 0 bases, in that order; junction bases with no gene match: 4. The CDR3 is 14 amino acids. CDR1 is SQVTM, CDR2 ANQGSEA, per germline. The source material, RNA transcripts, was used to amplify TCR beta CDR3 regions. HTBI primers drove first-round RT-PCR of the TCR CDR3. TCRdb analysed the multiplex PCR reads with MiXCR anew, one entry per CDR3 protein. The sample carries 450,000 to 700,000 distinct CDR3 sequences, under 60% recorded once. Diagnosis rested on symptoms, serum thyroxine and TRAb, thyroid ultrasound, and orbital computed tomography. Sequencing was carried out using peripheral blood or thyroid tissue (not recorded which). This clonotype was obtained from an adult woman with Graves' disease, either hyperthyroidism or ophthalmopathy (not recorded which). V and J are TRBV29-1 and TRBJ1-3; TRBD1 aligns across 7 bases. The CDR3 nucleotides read TGCAGCGTTCAAGGGACAGCCTCTGGAAACACCATATATTTT. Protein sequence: CSVQGTASGNTIYF.